This T cell receptor beta chain derives from a study of OX40 agonist ivuxolimab in advanced cancers. Study at large: Partial responses occurred in Three dose-escalation patients, one with hepatocellular carcinoma and two with cutaneous melanoma. General study findings and limits: At 0.1 to 3.0 mg/kg and by week 6, clonal expansion occurred in CD4+ and CD8+ blood T cells.

Profiling relied on immunoSEQ multiplex PCR, and the TCRdb table lists in-frame clones only, not all of them. The data show approximately 48,000 clones, with 80% seen just once and 3% to 5% held by the top ten. The cohort excluded patients with autoimmune disease history or systemic immunosuppression. This clone occurred once. Its target is unknown. This specimen consisted of CD4+ or CD8+ T cells sorted from blood, obtained in a trial of the OX40 agonist ivuxolimab. This sequence originates from an adult with an advanced solid tumor such as melanoma, head and neck, liver or kidney cancer.

The CDR3 nucleotides are TGTGCCAGCAGCGTAGCAGCGGGGCTATCACGGGGCTACACCTTC. Translating gives CASSVAAGLSRGYTF. This chain uses TRBV9 with TRBJ1-2; D perhaps matches TRBD1 (5 bases). The CDR3 consists of 15 residues. Germline loops: CDR1 SGDLS, CDR2 YYNGEE. V was clipped by 0 bases and J by 8 bases, with 17 bases between them.